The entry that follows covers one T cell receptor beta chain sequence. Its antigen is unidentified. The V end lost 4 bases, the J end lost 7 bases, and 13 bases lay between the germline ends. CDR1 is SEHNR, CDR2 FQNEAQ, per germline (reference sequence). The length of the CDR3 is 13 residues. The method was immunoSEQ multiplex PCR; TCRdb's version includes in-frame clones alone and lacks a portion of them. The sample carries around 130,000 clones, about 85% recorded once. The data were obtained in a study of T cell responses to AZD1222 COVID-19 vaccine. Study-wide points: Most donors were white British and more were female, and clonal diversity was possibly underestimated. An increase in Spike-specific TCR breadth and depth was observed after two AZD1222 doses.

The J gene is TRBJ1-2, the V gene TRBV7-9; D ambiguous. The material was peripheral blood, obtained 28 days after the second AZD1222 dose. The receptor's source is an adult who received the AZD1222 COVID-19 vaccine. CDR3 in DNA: TGTGCCAGCAGCTACTCCGACCGGGTTGGCTACACCTTC. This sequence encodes CASSYSDRVGYTF.